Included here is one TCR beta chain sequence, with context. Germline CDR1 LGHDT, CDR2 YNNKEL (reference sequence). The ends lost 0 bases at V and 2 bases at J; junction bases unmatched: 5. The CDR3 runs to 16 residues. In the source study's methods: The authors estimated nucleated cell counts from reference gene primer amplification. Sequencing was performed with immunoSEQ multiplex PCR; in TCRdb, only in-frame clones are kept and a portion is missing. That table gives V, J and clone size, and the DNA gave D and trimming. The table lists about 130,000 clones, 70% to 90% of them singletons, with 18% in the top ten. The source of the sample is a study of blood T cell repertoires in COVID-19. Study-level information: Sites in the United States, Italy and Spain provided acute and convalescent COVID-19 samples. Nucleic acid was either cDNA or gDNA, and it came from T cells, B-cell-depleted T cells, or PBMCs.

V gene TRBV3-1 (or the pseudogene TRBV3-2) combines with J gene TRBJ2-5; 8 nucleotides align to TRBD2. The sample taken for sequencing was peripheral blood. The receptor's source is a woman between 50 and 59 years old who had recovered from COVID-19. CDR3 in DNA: TGTGCCAGCAGCCAAGAATTCGCGGGGGGACAAGAGACCCAGTACTTC. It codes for CASSQEFAGGQETQYF.